This T cell receptor beta chain was recovered during a study of CXCR3-negative and CXCR3-positive naive CD8 T cells. The libraries of TRB cDNA were constructed through 5' RACE using UMI labels. Following a re-call of the 5' RACE reads, TCRdb has one entry per CDR3 protein and lacks DNA. The sample data list 130,000 or so distinct CDR3 sequences. Study-level points and caveats: Naive subsets expressed similar surface CD5; TRB CDR3 features served to infer TCR strength. The study found more hydrophobic TRB CDR3s in CXCR3-positive naive cells than in CXCR3-negative naive cells.

The CDR3 is made up of 15 amino acids. Germline CDR1 and CDR2: SQVTM and ANQGSEA. On this clonotype: The target antigen is unknown.

The chain employs TRBV29-1 and TRBJ2-1; as DNA is missing, the TRBD1 call by TCRdb cannot be tested. What was sequenced was naive CXCR3+ CD8+ T cells from blood. Subset reported: CD45RO-CCR7+CD27+CD95- naive CD8+ T cells expressing CXCR3 (TNR3+). This sequence originates from a human donor in good health. Some clones in this sample may be carry-over from other donors' samples. The CDR3 region is CSVEDPGGVYNEQFF.